This T cell receptor (beta chain) was obtained from a study of response to subunit inactivated influenza vaccine. Study findings and constraints: It was the authors' suggestion that each seasonal influenza vaccination recruits few new T cells.

In TCRdb, the RT-PCR reads were re-called with MiXCR into one record per CDR3 protein. The sample consists of hundreds of thousands of distinct CDR3 sequences, about 7.6% of them appearing once. This clonotype has a count of ten or more. The antigen is unknown. The receptor was isolated from a man aged 45 to 70 who received an inactivated influenza vaccine. The source material was PBMCs from blood, sampled less than 25 months after vaccination.

DNA of the CDR3: TGCGCCAGCAGCCTATGGGGGACAGCTAGCTCCTACAATGAGCAGTTCTTC. This gives the protein CASSLWGTASSYNEQFF. The chain recombines TRBV5-1 with TRBJ2-1; 7 nucleotides line up with TRBD1. The V and J ends lost 4 bases and 0 bases, in that order; junction bases with no gene match: 10. The CDR3 length is 17 residues. Germline V lookup: CDR1 SGHRS, CDR2 YFSETQ.